This entry lists 14 T cell receptor beta chains sequenced from one sample in a study of OX40 agonist ivuxolimab in advanced cancers. Clones were sequenced by immunoSEQ multiplex PCR, and TCRdb holds only the in-frame ones, with some missing. The data hold more than 60,000 clones, with 81% observed a single time. This material consisted of CD4+ or CD8+ T cells sorted from blood, taken in a trial of the OX40 agonist ivuxolimab. Receptors originate from an adult with an advanced solid tumor such as melanoma, head and neck, liver or kidney cancer.

The chain couples TRBV11-3 to TRBJ1-2; D unclear. CDR3 size: 13 residues. The ends were cut back, 7 bases at V and 4 bases at J, with 13 bases in the middle. The germline gives CDR1 SGHNT, CDR2 YENEEA. DNA of the CDR3: TGTGCCAGCACCCTTAGGACCTTCTATGGCTACACCTTC. This codes for CASTLRTFYGYTF.

This clone came up a few times. The chain employs TRBV11-3 and TRBJ2-1; D gene ambiguous. From germline, CDR1 is SGHNT and CDR2 YENEEA. Trimming took off 1 base at V and 5 bases at J, with 18 bases between the two ends. CDR3 length: 17 amino acids. CDR3 DNA sequence: TGTGCCAGCAGCTTAGGTCTCATCGGTCCTTTTGACAATGAGCAGTTCTTC. Protein product: CASSLGLIGPFDNEQFF.

This chain connects TRBV6-5 to TRBJ1-1; TRBD1 is a possible D gene (5 bases). The V gene's germline CDR1 is MNHEY and CDR2 SVGAGI. The CDR3 covers 13 residues. V shed 2 bases and J shed 5 bases, with 9 bases lying between them. Written as DNA, the CDR3 is TGTGCCAGCAGTTACGCGGGGGGGACTGAAGCTTTCTTT. Translated, it gives CASSYAGGTEAFF.

The CDR3 here is CASSQSHGGREFYEQYF. CDR3 coding DNA: TGCGCCAGCAGCCAGAGCCACGGGGGGCGCGAGTTCTACGAGCAGTACTTC. V and J are TRBV4-3 and TRBJ2-7, with a tentative D call TRBD2 (7 bases). Deletions cut 3 bases from V and 3 bases from J, with 21 bases between. The CDR3 is 17 amino acids. Germline V gene lookup returns CDR1 LGHNA and CDR2 YSLEER.

Only one count was recorded for this clone. The rearrangement uses TRBV20-1 and TRBJ1-3; the D is unclear. The CDR3 sequence is 11 residues long. V lost 3 bases and J 8 bases, leaving 8 bases between the germline ends. The germline V gene encodes CDR1 DFQATT and CDR2 SNEGSKA (reference sequence). The CDR3 region has the DNA TGCAGTGCTAGTTGGGGAGACACCATATATTTT. This codes for CSASWGDTIYF.

This clone is labeled as large. The rearrangement uses TRBV7-9 and TRBJ1-2, with 10 bases lining up with TRBD1. V dropped 3 bases and J dropped 8; count of bases not matched to a gene: 12. Germline V gene data show CDR1 as SEHNR and CDR2 as FQNEAQ (reference sequence). CDR3 length equals 16 residues. CDR3 protein: CASSFTGTGELGGYTF. For the CDR3, the DNA is TGTGCCAGCAGCTTTACCGGGACAGGGGAATTAGGAGGCTACACCTTC.

The V call is TRBV19, the J call TRBJ2-3; TRBD1 aligns across 8 bases. Germline CDR1 reads LNHDA; CDR2 reads SQIVND (reference sequence). V shed 8 bases and J 6 bases; nucleotides not matched to a gene: 10. The CDR3 consists of 14 residues. CDR3 coding DNA: TGTGCCAGTCAAACAGGGGGATTTAGGGATACGCAGTATTTT. Translated: CASQTGGFRDTQYF.

This clone was seen a handful of times. The chain joins TRBV19 to TRBJ2-1; possibly TRBD2 for D (7 bases). Trimming removed 6 bases from V and 5 bases from J, with 17 bases in between. CDR1 LNHDA and CDR2 SQIVND come from the germline V gene (reference sequence). There are 15 residues in the CDR3. The CDR3 is CASRSGAGLHNEQFF. CDR3 bases: TGTGCCAGTAGGTCGGGGGCGGGACTACACAATGAGCAGTTCTTC.

The chain recombines TRBV6-6 with TRBJ1-3, with no clear D. Per the germline V gene, CDR1 is MNHNY and CDR2 is SVGAGI (reference sequence). Trimming removed 0 bases from V and 0 bases from J, with 9 bases in between. The CDR3 is 16 residues long. CDR3 region: CASSYSTGSSGNTIYF. CDR3 coding DNA: TGTGCCAGCAGTTACTCGACCGGAAGCTCTGGAAACACCATATATTTT.

V gene TRBV6-6 combines with J gene TRBJ2-4; TRBD2 agrees at 8 bases. Trimming took 5 bases from V and 7 from J; bases not matched to a gene: 7. CDR3 length: 14 residues. Germline CDR1 reads MNHNY; CDR2 reads SVGAGI (reference sequence). The CDR3 here is CASSDGTSPNIQYF. The CDR3 region has the DNA TGTGCCAGCAGTGACGGGACTAGTCCCAACATTCAGTACTTC.

The chain uses TRBV7-9 and TRBJ1-2, with 9 bases identical to TRBD1. CDR3 length: 14 residues. J gave up 4 bases and V 5 bases, and 5 bases lay outside the gene matches. Germline CDR1 and CDR2: SEHNR and FQNEAQ (reference sequence). The CDR3 DNA reads TGTGCCAGCAGCCTGGGACAGGGCGGCTATGGCTACACCTTC. Protein product: CASSLGQGGYGYTF. Full variable domain (rest looked up from reference TRBV7-9 and TRBJ1-2): DTGVSQNPRHKITKRGQNVTFRCDPISEHNRLYWYRQTLGQGPEFLTYFQNEAQLEKSRLLSDRFSAERPKGSFSTLEIQRTEQGDSAMYLCASSLGQGGYGYTFGSGTRLTVV.

The rearrangement joins TRBV5-1 to TRBJ2-3, with D maybe TRBD1 (6 bases). The germline gives CDR1 SGHRS, CDR2 YFSETQ. Trimming removed 0 bases at V and 2 bases at J, with 13 bases between. The CDR3 is 16 residues long. This chain's CDR3 is CASSLVGTPLTDTQYF. The CDR3 DNA reads TGCGCCAGCAGCTTGGTAGGGACACCCCTCACAGATACGCAGTATTTT.

V usage is TRBV2 and J usage is TRBJ1-4; no definite D call. This CDR3 comprises 14 residues. V lost 6 bases to trimming and J lost 4 bases, with 12 bases between them. CDR1 is SNHLY and CDR2 is FYNNEI in the germline V gene. The CDR3 nucleotides read TGTGCCAGCAGCGTTAAGGCTAGTAATGAAAAACTGTTTTTT. Translated, it gives CASSVKASNEKLFF.

This clone was seen more than once but under ten times. The J gene is TRBJ1-3, the V gene TRBV27; no firm D call. The CDR3 contains 13 residues. Trimming took off 6 bases at V and 0 bases at J, with 6 bases between the two ends. Germline V lookup: CDR1 MNHEY, CDR2 SMNVEV (reference sequence). This CDR3 is CASRMNSGNTIYF. The DNA for the CDR3 is TGTGCCAGCAGGATGAACTCTGGAAACACCATATATTTT.